The 21 T cell receptor beta chains listed next were all sequenced from one sample in a study of T cell changes during pregnancy in multiple sclerosis. Assay: immunoSEQ multiplex PCR; the TCRdb copy retains only in-frame clones and omits some. This table holds about 38,000 clones, around nine tenths found once. Sequences were derived from CD4+ T cells from peripheral blood mononuclear cells, sampled after pregnancy. The receptors here all came from a female donor in good health, enrolled as a control in a pregnancy study.

The chain has TRBV5-6 and TRBJ2-5, with 11 positions matching TRBD2. V shed 4 bases and J 3 bases; nucleotides not matched to a gene: 5. From germline, CDR1 is SGHDT and CDR2 YYEEEE. The CDR3 contains 15 residues. The chain's CDR3 is CASSRLSGGEETQYF. CDR3 DNA: TGTGCCAGCAGCCGTCTTAGCGGGGGGGAAGAGACCCAGTACTTC.

CDR3 coding DNA: TGTGCCAGCAGCCTTCCTATCCGCGGCGATGAGCAGTTCTTC. Encoded protein: CASSLPIRGDEQFF. The chain carries TRBV5-4 and TRBJ2-1, with D unresolved. CDR1 is SGHNT, CDR2 YYREEE, per germline (reference sequence). V dropped 4 bases and J dropped 8 bases, with 16 bases sitting between them. This CDR3 has 14 amino acids.

The chain joins TRBV4-1 to TRBJ2-5; TRBD1 might be the D (5 bases). Germline V CDR1 and CDR2: MGHRA, YSYEKL. This CDR3 is 16 amino acids long. Trimming left V 5 bases short and J 1 base short, with 17 bases between. CDR3 sequence reads: CASSVRQGIFQETQYF. DNA of the CDR3: TGCGCCAGCAGCGTCCGCCAGGGTATATTCCAAGAGACCCAGTACTTC.

This chain links TRBV7-9 with TRBJ2-3; 12 positions match TRBD2. J lost 5 bases, V lost 5 bases, and 5 bases had no gene match. CDR3 length equals 15 residues. Germline CDR1 reads SEHNR; CDR2 reads FQNEAQ (reference sequence). The CDR3 loop reads CASSRTSGVGDTQYF. CDR3 sequence (DNA): TGTGCCAGCAGCCGGACTAGCGGGGTAGGAGATACGCAGTATTTT.

The chain recombines TRBV2 with TRBJ2-1; TRBD2 agrees at 7 bases. Germline assignment: CDR1 SNHLY and CDR2 FYNNEI. V trimming: 5 bases; J trimming: 4 bases; junction bases outside the gene matches: 5. This CDR3 is built from 14 residues. CDR3 nucleotides: TGTGCCAGCAGTCGGTCTAGCGGTTACAATGAGCAGTTCTTC. Encoded protein: CASSRSSGYNEQFF.

V gene TRBV27 combines with J gene TRBJ2-7, with 10 bases lining up with TRBD1. Per the germline V gene, CDR1 is MNHEY and CDR2 is SMNVEV (reference sequence). Trimming cost V 2 bases and J 3 bases; bases outside gene matches: 4. The CDR3 contains 15 residues. The CDR3 loop is CASSLKTGGNYEQYF. CDR3 nucleotide sequence: TGTGCCAGCAGTTTAAAGACAGGGGGCAACTACGAGCAGTACTTC.

The chain employs TRBV7-6 and TRBJ2-2; TRBD2 agrees at 10 bases. V lost 0 bases and J lost 4; bases outside the gene matches: 2. The length of the CDR3 is 16 residues. The germline gives CDR1 SGHVS, CDR2 FNYEAQ. The chain's CDR3 is CASSLASSGGTGELFF. The CDR3 region has the DNA TGTGCCAGCAGCTTAGCCTCTAGCGGGGGCACCGGGGAGCTGTTTTTT.

The chain employs TRBV15 and TRBJ2-5, with 8 bases that match TRBD2. Looked up from germline, CDR1 is LNHNV and CDR2 is YYDKDF (reference sequence). The CDR3 spans 16 residues. Trimming removed 1 base from V and 5 bases from J; junction bases left unmatched: 9. The CDR3 loop reads CATSRGAGGAWETQYF. In nucleotides, the CDR3 is TGTGCCACCAGCAGAGGGGCGGGGGGAGCGTGGGAGACCCAGTACTTC.

The genes are TRBV7-9 and TRBJ1-1; tentative D call: TRBD1 (5 bases). The CDR3 sequence is 15 residues long. CDR1 is SEHNR, CDR2 FQNEAQ, per germline (reference sequence). V dropped 3 bases and J dropped 1 base, with 12 bases sitting between them. The CDR3 protein is CASSFAGGRNTEAFF. CDR3 coding DNA: TGTGCCAGCAGCTTTGCGGGGGGGAGGAACACTGAAGCTTTCTTT.

The chain employs TRBV25-1 and TRBJ1-2; 12 positions agree with TRBD1. Germline-derived CDR1 and CDR2 are MGHDK and SYGVNS. The CDR3 is 15 amino acids. With V trimmed by 1 base and J by 7 bases, 4 bases remained unmatched. Here the CDR3 DNA reads TGTGCCAGCAGTGAATGGGGACAGGGGGCGGGTGGCTACACCTTC. Translating it yields CASSEWGQGAGGYTF.

Only a few counts were recorded for this clone. This sequence joins TRBV7-9 and TRBJ1-1; tentatively, D is TRBD1 (6 bases). Germline V gene sequence: CDR1 SEHNR, CDR2 FQNEAQ (reference sequence). The germline V and J ends were trimmed by 1 base and 5 bases, with 8 bases remaining between them. The CDR3 is 13 residues long. The CDR3 DNA follows: TGTGCCAGCAGCTTAGAGGGGGGGACTGAAGCTTTCTTT. It yields the protein CASSLEGGTEAFF. The whole variable domain, remainder taken from reference TRBV7-9 and TRBJ1-1, is DTGVSQNPRHKITKRGQNVTFRCDPISEHNRLYWYRQTLGQGPEFLTYFQNEAQLEKSRLLSDRFSAERPKGSFSTLEIQRTEQGDSAMYLCASSLEGGTEAFFGQGTRLTVV.

This clone has a single count. This rearrangement joins TRBV28 to TRBJ1-5; 8 bases line up with TRBD1. In germline, CDR1 is MDHEN, CDR2 SYDVKM. V shed 5 bases, J shed 5 bases, and the junction held 8 bases outside the gene matches. The CDR3 covers 15 residues. The CDR3 loop is CASSRTGGGYQPQHF. In DNA form, the CDR3 reads TGTGCCAGCAGTCGAACAGGGGGGGGGTATCAGCCCCAGCATTTT. Supplemented by reference TRBV28 and TRBJ1-5, the full variable domain reads DVKVTQSSRYLVKRTGEKVFLECVQDMDHENMFWYRQDPGLGLRLIYFSYDVKMKEKGDIPEGYSVSREKKERFSLILESASTNQTSMYLCASSRTGGGYQPQHFGDGTRLSIL.

This chain links TRBV2 with TRBJ1-3; 10 bases align to TRBD1. The CDR3 totals 14 residues. Germline V lookup: CDR1 SNHLY, CDR2 FYNNEI. After removal of 9 bases from V and 4 bases from J, the junction contained 6 bases not matched to a gene. CDR3 DNA: TGTGCCAGTGAGACAGGGGGCTTAGGAAACACCATATATTTT. This translates into CASETGGLGNTIYF.

This chain joins TRBV28 and TRBJ1-4; D is perhaps TRBD1 (5 bases). Germline assignment: CDR1 MDHEN and CDR2 SYDVKM. The CDR3 sequence is 14 residues long. The V end was cut by 7 bases, the J end by 3 bases, with 12 bases between. The CDR3 DNA sequence: TGTGCCAGCACCTTACAGGTCGCTAATGAAAAACTGTTTTTT. Translating gives CASTLQVANEKLFF.

The V and J genes are TRBV18 and TRBJ2-4; 8 nucleotides match TRBD1. The CDR3 spans 16 residues. Germline V gene lookup returns CDR1 KGHSH and CDR2 LQKENI. V trimming: 5 bases; J trimming: 3 bases; junction bases outside the gene matches: 9. Here the CDR3 reads CASSSGQGIGKNIQYF. CDR3 nucleotide sequence: TGTGCCAGCTCAAGCGGACAGGGTATCGGCAAAAACATTCAGTACTTC.

J is TRBJ1-4 and V is TRBV5-4, with a weak D call TRBD1 (6 bases). The germline V and J ends were trimmed by 1 base and 8 bases, with 9 bases remaining between them. Per the germline V gene, CDR1 is SGHNT and CDR2 is YYREEE (reference sequence). The CDR3 has 13 amino acids. The chain's CDR3 is CASSLPDSEKLFF. CDR3 sequence (DNA): TGTGCCAGCAGCTTGCCGGACAGCGAAAAACTGTTTTTT.

Remarks on this clone: A read error may produce the germline difference seen at one junction end. V usage is TRBV4-1 and J usage is TRBJ1-1; D may be TRBD1 (6 bases). Germline CDR1 and CDR2: MGHRA and YSYEKL. The CDR3 runs to 16 residues. This CDR3 reads CASSRNPGAGNPEAFF. CDR3 coding DNA: TGCGCCAGCAGCCGTAATCCAGGGGCAGGGAACCCTGAAGCTTTCTTT.

The chain carries TRBV28 and TRBJ2-7; D perhaps matches TRBD1 (6 bases). The CDR3 contains 16 residues. Trimming removed 5 bases at V and 3 bases at J, with 20 bases between. CDR1 and CDR2 (germline): MDHEN, SYDVKM. The CDR3, as DNA: TGTGCCAGCAGTCGAGGGCTGACAGGCCTGAACTACGAGCAGTACTTC. Translated: CASSRGLTGLNYEQYF.

V gene TRBV9 combines with J gene TRBJ1-1, with D tentatively TRBD1 (6 bases). The length of the CDR3 is 15 residues. V was pared by 4 bases and J by 1 base, with 14 bases between. Germline V gene lookup returns CDR1 SGDLS and CDR2 YYNGEE. The CDR3 is CASSPRGHGNTEAFF. The CDR3 DNA follows: TGTGCCAGCAGCCCCCGGGGACACGGGAACACTGAAGCTTTCTTT.

The DNA for the CDR3 is TGTGCCACAGAGGACAGCGCGGCTGGAAACACCATATATTTT. As protein: CATEDSAAGNTIYF. The chain joins TRBV10-3 to TRBJ1-3, with a tentative D call TRBD1 (6 bases). V was shortened by 10 bases and J by 2 bases, with 15 bases between the two germline ends. Germline values: CDR1 ENHRY, CDR2 SYGVKD. The CDR3 is made up of 14 amino acids.

The chain links TRBV6-5 to TRBJ2-3, with a weak D call TRBD2 (5 bases). CDR1 is MNHEY and CDR2 is SVGAGI in the germline V gene. CDR3 length: 14 residues. Trimming left V 10 bases short and J 2 bases short, with 16 bases between. CDR3 protein: CATQYRGVTDTQYF. The CDR3 nucleotides are TGTGCCACCCAATACCGGGGTGTCACAGATACGCAGTATTTT.